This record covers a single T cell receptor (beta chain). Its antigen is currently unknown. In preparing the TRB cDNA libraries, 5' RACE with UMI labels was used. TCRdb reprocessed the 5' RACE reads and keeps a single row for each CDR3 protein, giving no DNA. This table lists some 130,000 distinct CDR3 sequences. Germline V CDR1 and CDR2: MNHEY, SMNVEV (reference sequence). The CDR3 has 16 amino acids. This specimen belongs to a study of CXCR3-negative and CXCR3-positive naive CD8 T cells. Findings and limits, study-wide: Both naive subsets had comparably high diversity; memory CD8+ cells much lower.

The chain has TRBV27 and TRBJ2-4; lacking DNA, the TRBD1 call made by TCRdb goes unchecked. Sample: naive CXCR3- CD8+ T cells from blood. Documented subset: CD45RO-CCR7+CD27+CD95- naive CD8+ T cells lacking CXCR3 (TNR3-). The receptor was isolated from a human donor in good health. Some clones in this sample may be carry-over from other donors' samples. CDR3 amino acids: CASSVRTGLAKNIQYF.